These 8 T cell receptor beta chains share one sample of origin, sequenced in a study of Graves' ophthalmopathy and Graves' hyperthyroidism. CDR3 regions of TCR beta were amplified from RNA transcripts. A first-round RT-PCR used HTBI primers, followed by a second-round multiplex PCR. A single record per CDR3 protein comes from TCRdb applying MiXCR to the multiplex PCR reads. The sample has hundreds of thousands of distinct CDR3 sequences, 40% seen once. The sequenced sample consisted of peripheral blood. All receptors derive from an adult man with Graves' ophthalmopathy.

The rearrangement joins TRBV20-1 to TRBJ1-2, with D tentatively TRBD1 (6 bases). V was cut by 0 bases and J by 3 bases, with 14 bases left in between. The CDR3 is 15 amino acids. Germline-derived CDR1 and CDR2 are DFQATT and SNEGSKA (reference sequence). The CDR3 coding sequence is TGCAGTGCTAGAGATAATCGAGGGACATACTATGGCTACACCTTC. Translating gives CSARDNRGTYYGYTF.

The chain carries TRBV12-3 or TRBV12-4 and TRBJ1-5; 7 bases map to TRBD1. With 5 bases clipped from V and 11 bases from J, the junction kept 9 bases outside the gene matches. CDR3 length: 13 amino acids. CDR3 DNA: TGTGCCAGCAGTAACAGGGGAGACGGGTCCCAGCATTTT. Translation: CASSNRGDGSQHF.

The chain uses TRBV5-6 and TRBJ1-2; unclear D gene. Trimming left V 5 bases short and J 2 bases short, with 4 bases between. Germline loops: CDR1 SGHDT, CDR2 YYEEEE. CDR3 size: 11 residues. In DNA, the CDR3 is TGTGCCAGCAGATTGAACTATGGCTACACCTTC. Translating gives CASRLNYGYTF.

This clonotype was seen a few times. The V call is TRBV7-9, the J call TRBJ2-5; D may correspond to TRBD1 or TRBD2 (6 bases each). This CDR3 is built from 20 residues. V lost 2 bases to trimming and J lost 5 bases, with 30 bases between them. Germline-derived CDR1 and CDR2 are SEHNR and FQNEAQ (reference sequence). The CDR3 nucleotides read TGTGCCAGCAGCTTATCTGTACCCGAAAGTCGGGGGCCCGACATCGAGACCCAGTACTTC. It specifies CASSLSVPESRGPDIETQYF.

This clonotype has ten or more counts. The gene calls are TRBV7-9 and TRBJ1-2; possibly TRBD1 for D (5 bases). The CDR3 loop spans 13 amino acids. V shed 1 base and J shed 8 bases, with 11 bases lying between them. Germline V gives CDR1 SEHNR, CDR2 FQNEAQ (reference sequence). The CDR3 region has the DNA TGTGCCAGCAGCTTAGGTGGGGGGAGCGGCTACACCTTC. It is translated as CASSLGGGSGYTF.

There are many counts of this clonotype. The gene calls are TRBV11-2 and TRBJ1-4; D remains unclear. Germline V gives CDR1 SGHAT, CDR2 FQNNGV. Trimming cost V 3 bases and J 4 bases, with 9 bases left between them. The CDR3 consists of 14 residues. The CDR3: CASSFNVSNEKLFF. The CDR3 DNA sequence: TGTGCCAGCAGCTTCAACGTGAGTAATGAAAAACTGTTTTTT. Looking up the rest from reference TRBV11-2 and TRBJ1-4 gives the full variable domain: EAGVAQSPRYKIIEKRQSVAFWCNPISGHATLYWYQQILGQGPKLLIQFQNNGVVDDSQLPKDRFSAERLKGVDSTLKIQPAKLEDSAVYLCASSFNVSNEKLFFGSGTQLSVL.

This clonotype has ten or more counts. V gene TRBV7-9 combines with J gene TRBJ2-7; unclear D gene. This CDR3 has 13 amino acids. CDR1 is SEHNR, CDR2 FQNEAQ, per germline (reference sequence). The V and J ends lost 2 bases and 3 bases respectively, with 8 bases between them. The CDR3 DNA reads TGTGCCAGCAGCTTACGAGGAAACTACGAGCAGTACTTC. It is translated as CASSLRGNYEQYF.

This clonotype was recorded many times. The CDR3 sequence is CASTSEQGRYGYTF. The CDR3, as DNA: TGTGCCAGCACCTCCGAACAGGGCCGCTATGGCTACACCTTC. V usage is TRBV5-8 and J usage is TRBJ1-2; D possibly corresponds to TRBD1 (6 bases). V lost 6 bases and J 4 bases, leaving 16 bases between the germline ends. The CDR3 has 14 amino acids. Per germline, CDR1 SGHTS and CDR2 YDEGEE. The full variable domain, rest sourced from reference TRBV5-8 and TRBJ1-2, is EAGVTQSPTHLIKTRGQQATLRCSPISGHTSVYWYQQALGLGLQFLLWYDEGEERNRGNFPPRFSGRQFPNYSSELNVNALELEDSALYLCASTSEQGRYGYTFGSGTRLTVV.